This TCR beta chain emerged from a study of regulatory dendritic cells for organ transplantation. Study observations and caveats: Among resting subsets, memory CD8+ cells contained the most alloreactive clonotypes. Mature dendritic cells appeared to drive more memory CD8+ clonal expansion than regulatory ones. Memory CD8+ T cells were the most oligoclonal; naive cells were highly diverse.

This clone turned up a few times. Its target is not known. Naive CD45RA+ and memory CD45RO+ CD4+ or CD8+ T cells were FACS-sorted. The data were produced by immunoSEQ multiplex PCR, yet TCRdb's version contains in-frame clones alone and is incomplete. Of some 40,000 clones detected, around nine tenths appear once; the ten largest clones hold 0.095% to 0.14%. This CDR3 contains 17 residues. Germline CDR1 and CDR2: MRHNA and SNTAGT. V lost 0 bases and J lost 0, with 12 bases in between. V and J are TRBV6-4 and TRBJ1-5; D is possibly TRBD1 (5 bases). Material for sequencing was naive CD8+ T cells from blood. This sample's subset: CD45RA+ naive T cells. The TCR was taken from a human donor in good health. The CDR3 DNA follows: TGTGCCAGCAGTGACTCGGCACAGGTTTATAGCAATCAGCCCCAGCATTTT. Translating it yields CASSDSAQVYSNQPQHF.